The TCR beta chain under discussion was sequenced for a study of radiation and T cells in renal cell carcinoma. Noted time point: blood 4 weeks post-SBRT, at nephrectomy. The treatment was: 15 Gy SBRT to primary tumor, nephrectomy 4 weeks later. Nephrectomy followed 15 Gy stereotactic body radiation by 4 weeks. Blood was sampled at baseline, 2 weeks and 4 weeks after SBRT. Sequenced by immunoSEQ multiplex PCR; TCRdb stores in-frame clones only, minus some. The data show approximately 83,000 clones, around four fifths seen once. Trimming removed 0 bases at V and 7 bases at J, with 10 bases between. The CDR3 extends over 14 amino acids. CDR1 and CDR2 from the germline V gene are PRHDT and FYEKMQ (reference sequence).

Sample: blood, taken from a patient whose treatment included radiotherapy and nephrectomy. V gene TRBV13 combines with J gene TRBJ2-4; D call uncertain. This TCR was sampled from a man in his forties or fifties with renal cell carcinoma. CDR3 nucleotide sequence: TGTGCCAGCAGCTTAGGTGTAAGGCAGAACATTCAGTACTTC. Residues: CASSLGVRQNIQYF.